A single sample gave rise to the 16 T cell receptor beta chains below, sequenced in a study of OX40 agonist ivuxolimab in advanced cancers. Generated by immunoSEQ multiplex PCR, the TCRdb table keeps only in-frame clones and is missing some. The sample comprises around 20,000 clones, roughly 83% of which are singletons, and about 36% rests with the top ten. Specimen: CD4+ or CD8+ T cells sorted from blood, collected in a trial of the OX40 agonist ivuxolimab. The receptors derive from an adult with an advanced solid tumor such as melanoma, head and neck, liver or kidney cancer.

The genes are TRBV18 and TRBJ2-7; D is possibly TRBD1 (5 bases). The CDR3 covers 14 residues. Trimming took off 0 bases at V and 6 bases at J, with 12 bases between the two ends. Germline V gives CDR1 KGHSH, CDR2 LQKENI. In nucleotides, the CDR3 is TGTGCCAGCTCACCACCCGGCAGGGTCCTCGAGCAGTACTTC. This translates into CASSPPGRVLEQYF.

V gene TRBV27 combines with J gene TRBJ2-5; the D call may be TRBD1 or TRBD2 (5 bases each). The V gene's germline CDR1 is MNHEY and CDR2 SMNVEV (reference sequence). There are 12 residues in the CDR3. V was shortened by 6 bases and J by 14 bases, with 19 bases between the two germline ends. DNA for the CDR3: TGTGCCAGCAGCGATCAGGGCCTAGCATCATACTTC. Amino acid sequence: CASSDQGLASYF.

The rearrangement links TRBV15 to TRBJ2-1, with 13 bases that match TRBD2. V lost 0 bases to trimming and J lost 4 bases; unmatched junction nucleotides: 6. CDR1 and CDR2 (germline): LNHNV, YYDKDF (reference sequence). The CDR3 covers 18 residues. The CDR3 is CATSRDRGLAGLYNEQFF. In DNA form, the CDR3 reads TGTGCCACCAGCAGAGATCGGGGACTAGCGGGGCTTTACAATGAGCAGTTCTTC.

The chain couples TRBV5-1 to TRBJ2-7; the D is unclear. The V gene's germline CDR1 is SGHRS and CDR2 YFSETQ. Trimming took 0 bases from V and 2 from J, leaving 9 bases between them. The CDR3 totals 14 residues. CDR3 amino acids: CASSLAGSAYEQYF. CDR3 in DNA: TGCGCCAGCAGCTTGGCCGGCTCAGCCTACGAGCAGTACTTC.

This chain connects TRBV2 to TRBJ1-1; TRBD1 might be the D (6 bases). The CDR3 consists of 14 residues. Germline V gene sequence: CDR1 SNHLY, CDR2 FYNNEI. Trimming removed 5 bases from V and 7 bases from J, with 17 bases in between. The CDR3, as DNA: TGTGCCAGCAGTAACAGGGTACCATATCATGAAGCTTTCTTT. Protein: CASSNRVPYHEAFF.

This clone turned up a few times. The chain employs TRBV4-3 and TRBJ2-5; D might be TRBD2 (6 bases). The V end was cut by 1 base, the J end by 1 base, with 13 bases between. The CDR3 length is 16 residues. The germline gives CDR1 LGHNA, CDR2 YSLEER. The CDR3 DNA reads as TGCGCCAGCAGCCAAGCGGGAGAGGGCGCCCAAGAGACCCAGTACTTC. The encoded protein is CASSQAGEGAQETQYF.

This clone came up a few times. This chain connects TRBV25-1 to TRBJ2-2; D gene uncertain. The germline V gene has CDR1 MGHDK and CDR2 SYGVNS. This CDR3 region has 11 residues. V shed 5 bases and J shed 7 bases, with 5 bases lying between them. The CDR3 sequence: CASSIYGELFF. In DNA, the CDR3 is TGTGCCAGCAGTATTTACGGGGAGCTGTTTTTT.

The J gene is TRBJ1-4, the V gene TRBV6-6; D not resolved. V gave up 7 bases and J gave up 5 bases, with 17 bases separating them. CDR1 and CDR2 from the germline V gene are MNHNY and SVGAGI (reference sequence). The CDR3 consists of 15 residues. The CDR3 DNA is TGTGCCAGCACCCCAGTGTCAGCTGACAATGAAAAACTGTTTTTT. This encodes CASTPVSADNEKLFF.

This rearrangement joins TRBV5-6 to TRBJ1-5; a weak D match, TRBD1 (6 bases). CDR3 size: 16 residues. Germline CDR1 and CDR2: SGHDT and YYEEEE. The V gene lost 0 bases and the J gene lost 1 base, with 11 bases spanning the gap. The CDR3 DNA follows: TGTGCCAGCAGCTTGGGGGGGCGGCGGAGCAATCAGCCCCAGCATTTT. Encoded protein: CASSLGGRRSNQPQHF. Variable domain in full (rest from reference TRBV5-6 and TRBJ1-5): DAGVTQSPTHLIKTRGQQVTLRCSPKSGHDTVSWYQQALGQGPQFIFQYYEEEERQRGNFPDRFSGHQFPNYSSELNVNALLLGDSALYLCASSLGGRRSNQPQHFGDGTRLSIL.

J is TRBJ1-1 and V is TRBV6-6, with TRBD1 matching over 8 bases. The J segment lost 0 bases and the V segment lost 2 bases, leaving 2 bases of the junction unmatched. CDR1 is MNHNY and CDR2 is SVGAGI in the germline V gene (reference sequence). The CDR3 runs to 15 residues. The CDR3 loop reads CASSYLGQVNTEAFF. The CDR3 nucleotides are TGTGCCAGCAGTTACCTGGGACAGGTGAACACTGAAGCTTTCTTT.

The rearrangement links TRBV7-9 to TRBJ2-7, with TRBD1 identical over 7 bases. The CDR3 is 13 amino acids. The V gene end was trimmed by 7 bases and the J gene end by 3 bases; junction bases not matched to a gene: 6. Germline CDR1 reads SEHNR; CDR2 reads FQNEAQ (reference sequence). CDR3 nucleotides: TGTGCCAGCAACCCGGGACAGAACTACGAGCAGTACTTC. It yields the protein CASNPGQNYEQYF. The full variable domain, rest sourced from reference TRBV7-9 and TRBJ2-7, is DTGVSQNPRHKITKRGQNVTFRCDPISEHNRLYWYRQTLGQGPEFLTYFQNEAQLEKSRLLSDRFSAERPKGSFSTLEIQRTEQGDSAMYLCASNPGQNYEQYFGPGTRLTVT.

The chain joins TRBV6-5 to TRBJ2-7; D gene uncertain. CDR1 and CDR2 (germline): MNHEY, SVGAGI. Trimming removed 7 bases from V and 4 bases from J, with 20 bases in between. The CDR3 has 15 residues. This chain's CDR3 is CASTEDTQLLYEQYF. The CDR3 region has the DNA TGTGCCAGCACCGAAGACACGCAACTCCTATACGAGCAGTACTTC.

This chain connects TRBV9 to TRBJ2-1, with 7 bases that match TRBD1. This CDR3 spans 15 amino acids. The trim removed 4 bases at V and 2 bases at J, leaving 6 bases unmatched. From germline, CDR1 is SGDLS and CDR2 YYNGEE. CDR3 sequence reads: CASSFRDRTYNEQFF. CDR3 coding DNA: TGTGCCAGCAGCTTCCGGGACAGAACCTACAATGAGCAGTTCTTC. Based on the CDR3 plus reference TRBV9 and TRBJ2-1, the full variable domain is DSGVTQTPKHLITATGQRVTLRCSPRSGDLSVYWYQQSLDQGLQFLIQYYNGEERAKGNILERFSAQQFPDLHSELNLSSLELGDSALYFCASSFRDRTYNEQFFGPGTRLTVL.

Points on this clone: In the same sample, other DNA sequences code for this CDR3. The chain couples TRBV5-1 to TRBJ2-2; D is possibly TRBD2 (6 bases). V lost 0 bases and J lost 4, with 7 bases in between. Per germline, CDR1 SGHRS and CDR2 YFSETQ. CDR3 size: 14 residues. The CDR3 DNA sequence: TGCGCCAGCAGCTTGGGGGGAGGCACCGGGGAGCTGTTTTTT. Protein: CASSLGGGTGELFF.

The V gene is TRBV9, the J gene TRBJ2-3; no clear D gene. Germline lookup yields CDR1 SGDLS and CDR2 YYNGEE. The CDR3 has 15 amino acids. V was shortened by 0 bases and J by 0 bases, with 8 bases between the two germline ends. The DNA of the CDR3 is TGTGCCAGCAGCGTAGCTTTCAGGAGCACAGATACGCAGTATTTT. Amino acid sequence: CASSVAFRSTDTQYF.

This chain uses TRBV27 with TRBJ1-3; D may be TRBD1 (5 bases). Germline-derived CDR1 and CDR2 are MNHEY and SMNVEV (reference sequence). The CDR3 runs 16 residues. Trimming pared 5 bases from V and 5 bases from J, leaving 19 bases between. As DNA, the CDR3 is TGTGCCAGCAGTCTCCCCCGGGACCCCAAAAGAAACACCATATATTTT. Translation gives CASSLPRDPKRNTIYF.